The next 2 T cell receptor beta chains were all read from a single sample in a study of identical twins. TCRdb reanalysed the 5' RACE reads using MiXCR and keeps one entry per CDR3 protein. The sample lists under 250,000 distinct CDR3 sequences, approximately 7.8% occurring once. These same records also appear under a second study, on yellow fever vaccine responses in identical twins.

Sequencing used CD8+ T cells sorted from blood. The receptors here all came from a woman between 18 and 30 years old in good health.

This clonotype occurred many times. The rearrangement joins TRBV29-1 to TRBJ2-3; D possibly uses TRBD1 or TRBD2 (5 bases each). Germline CDR1 reads SQVTM; CDR2 reads ANQGSEA. V was clipped by 1 base and J by 2 bases, with 16 bases between them. The CDR3 has 16 amino acids. CDR3 nucleotide sequence: TGCAGCGTTGAAGTGTATCGAACGGGGCCCACAGATACGCAGTATTTT. This sequence encodes CSVEVYRTGPTDTQYF.

This clonotype occurred many times. The chain uses TRBV12-3 or TRBV12-4 and TRBJ1-2; D ambiguous. The CDR3 spans 13 residues. V lost 3 bases and J 4 bases, leaving 9 bases between the germline ends. The CDR3, as DNA: TGTGCCAGCAGTTTGCCGGGGAGCTATGGCTACACCTTC. Protein sequence: CASSLPGSYGYTF.